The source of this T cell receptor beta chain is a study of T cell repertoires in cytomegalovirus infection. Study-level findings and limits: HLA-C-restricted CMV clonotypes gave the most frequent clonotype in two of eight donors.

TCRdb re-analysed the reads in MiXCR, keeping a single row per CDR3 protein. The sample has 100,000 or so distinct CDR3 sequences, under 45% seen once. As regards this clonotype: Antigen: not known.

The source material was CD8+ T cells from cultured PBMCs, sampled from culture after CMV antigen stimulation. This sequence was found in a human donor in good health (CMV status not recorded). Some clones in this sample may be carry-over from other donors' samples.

CDR3 nucleotides: TGTGCCAGCCTGCCAGGCGCTGTCTCTGGAAACACCATATATTTT. Amino acids: CASLPGAVSGNTIYF. The chain carries TRBV12-3 or TRBV12-4 and TRBJ1-3, with unresolved D. Trimming shortened V by 8 bases and J by 0 bases, and 14 bases separated the two germline ends. This CDR3 is 15 amino acids long.